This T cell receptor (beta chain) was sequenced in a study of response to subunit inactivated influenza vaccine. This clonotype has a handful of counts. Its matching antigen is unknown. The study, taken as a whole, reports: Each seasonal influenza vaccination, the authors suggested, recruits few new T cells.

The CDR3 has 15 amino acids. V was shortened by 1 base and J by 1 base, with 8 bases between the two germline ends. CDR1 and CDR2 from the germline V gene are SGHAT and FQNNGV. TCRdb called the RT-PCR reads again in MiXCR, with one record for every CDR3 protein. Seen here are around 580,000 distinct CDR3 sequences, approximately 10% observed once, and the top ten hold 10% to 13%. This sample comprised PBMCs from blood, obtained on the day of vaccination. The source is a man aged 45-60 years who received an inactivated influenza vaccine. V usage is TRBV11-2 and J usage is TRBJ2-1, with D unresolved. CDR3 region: CASSLGVISYNEQFF. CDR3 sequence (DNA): TGTGCCAGCAGCTTAGGGGTGATATCCTACAATGAGCAGTTCTTC.